The clone carrying this TCR beta chain was counted ten times or more. The antigen is not known. The V and J ends lost 0 bases and 4 bases respectively, with 7 bases between them. This CDR3 comprises 14 residues. Germline V gene lookup returns CDR1 MNHEY and CDR2 SVGEGT. TCRdb re-analysed the RT-PCR reads in MiXCR, keeping a single row per CDR3 protein. The sample carries just over 300,000 distinct CDR3 sequences, roughly 20% recorded once. This sample stems from a study of response to subunit inactivated influenza vaccine. Study-level findings and limits: Authors proposed each seasonal influenza vaccination draws in few new T cells.

The chain is built from TRBV6-2 or TRBV6-3 and TRBJ1-5; D is unclear. The TCR sequence derives from a man between 50 and 70 years old who received an inactivated influenza vaccine. Source: PBMCs from blood, taken less than 22 months after vaccination. The CDR3 here is CASSYSERNQPQHF. DNA of the CDR3: TGTGCCAGCAGTTACTCCGAGCGAAATCAGCCCCAGCATTTT.